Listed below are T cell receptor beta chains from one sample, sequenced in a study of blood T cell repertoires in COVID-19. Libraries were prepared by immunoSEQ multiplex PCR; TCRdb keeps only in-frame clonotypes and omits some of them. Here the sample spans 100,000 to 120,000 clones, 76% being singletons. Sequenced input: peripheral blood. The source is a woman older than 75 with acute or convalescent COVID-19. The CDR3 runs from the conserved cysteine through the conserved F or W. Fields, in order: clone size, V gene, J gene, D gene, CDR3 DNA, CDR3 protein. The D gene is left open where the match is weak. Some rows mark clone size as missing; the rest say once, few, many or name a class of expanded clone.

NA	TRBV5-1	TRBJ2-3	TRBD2	TGCGCCAGCAGCTTGGTAGGGCGGGGGGACACAGATACGCAGTATTTT	CASSLVGRGDTDTQYF
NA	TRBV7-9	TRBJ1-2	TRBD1	TGTGCCAGCAGCTCCGGGGGGGACAGCTCGGGCTACACCTTC	CASSSGGDSSGYTF
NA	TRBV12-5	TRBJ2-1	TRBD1	TGTGCTAGTGGACTGGGACAGGGTAACAATGAGCAGTTCTTC	CASGLGQGNNEQFF
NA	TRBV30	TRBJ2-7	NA	TGTGCCTGGAGTGTGGCGGGGCGGGGAGAGCAGTACTTC	CAWSVAGRGEQYF
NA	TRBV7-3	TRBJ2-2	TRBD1	TGTGCCAGCAGCTTGGGGACAGGGACCGGGGAGCTGTTTTTT	CASSLGTGTGELFF
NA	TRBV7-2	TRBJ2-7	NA	TGTGCCAGCAGCTTAGTTGGAGGGGGGGATATCTACGAGCAGTACTTC	CASSLVGGGDIYEQYF
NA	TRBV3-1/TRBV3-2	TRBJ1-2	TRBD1	TGTGCCACCGTTCGTACAGGGGGTGGCTACACCTTC	CATVRTGGGYTF
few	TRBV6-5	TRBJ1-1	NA	TGTGCCAGCAGTTACTCTGGACACTCGAACACTGAAGCTTTCTTT	CASSYSGHSNTEAFF
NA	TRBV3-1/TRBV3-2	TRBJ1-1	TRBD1	TGTGCCAGCAGCCAAAGCCGACAGGGGGCGGCTTTCTTT	CASSQSRQGAAFF
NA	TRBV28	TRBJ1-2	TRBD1	TGTGCCAGCAGAGGGACAGGGGAACATATGTGGTACACCTTC	CASRGTGEHMWYTF
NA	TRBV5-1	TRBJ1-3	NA	TGCGCCAGCAGCTCCCAGGGGGGAAACACCATATATTTT	CASSSQGGNTIYF
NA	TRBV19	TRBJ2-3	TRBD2	TGTGCCAGTAGTTCTCAAAGACTAGCGGGCTACAGTGGGGCAGATACGCAGTATTTT	CASSSQRLAGYSGADTQYF
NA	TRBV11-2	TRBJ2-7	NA	TGTGCCAGCAGCCCCTGGGGTTGGCCAGGGGAGTCCTACGAGCAGTACTTC	CASSPWGWPGESYEQYF
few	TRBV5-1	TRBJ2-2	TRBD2	TGCGCCAGCAGCTTTGGTCTAGCGGGAGTTAAGAACACCGGGGAGCTGTTTTTT	CASSFGLAGVKNTGELFF
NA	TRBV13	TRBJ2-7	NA	TGTGCCAGCAGCCCGTACCCTACTACGCCGGGGGAGCAGTACTTC	CASSPYPTTPGEQYF
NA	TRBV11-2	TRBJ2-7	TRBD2	TGTGCCAGCAGCTTATTGCCCGTGAGGGAGGGACCCTACGAGCAGTACTTC	CASSLLPVREGPYEQYF
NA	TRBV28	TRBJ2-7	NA	TGTGCCAGCAGTCACCCGGGCGAGCAGTACTTC	CASSHPGEQYF
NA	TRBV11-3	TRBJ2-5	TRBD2	TGTGCCAGCAGCTTAGAGGGGGGGGAGACCCAGTACTTC	CASSLEGGETQYF
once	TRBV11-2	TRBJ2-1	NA	TGTGCCAGCAGCTTAGAGAGGACATCCGATGAGCAGTTCTTC	CASSLERTSDEQFF
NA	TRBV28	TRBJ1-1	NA	TGTGCCAGCCGAGAGGCGATAGGCACTGAAGCTTTCTTT	CASREAIGTEAFF
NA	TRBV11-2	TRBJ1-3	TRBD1	TGTGCCAGCAGCAACAGGGGCTACGTATATTTT	CASSNRGYVYF
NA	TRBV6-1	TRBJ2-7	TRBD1	TGTGCCAGCAGTGATCCGGGACAGGGTATTTTCCACGAGCAGTACTTC	CASSDPGQGIFHEQYF
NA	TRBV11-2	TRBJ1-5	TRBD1	TGTGCCAGCAGCCCGACGCCCGGGACAGGGGGCAGGAATCAGCCCCAGCATTTT	CASSPTPGTGGRNQPQHF
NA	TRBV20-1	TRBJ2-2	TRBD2	TGCAGTGCTAGTGACCCGGGACTAGGGTCCGGGGAGCTGTTTTTT	CSASDPGLGSGELFF
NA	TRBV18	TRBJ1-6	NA	TGTGCCAGCTCACCTTCGGAAGGGCGGGAATCACCCCTCCACTTT	CASSPSEGRESPLHF
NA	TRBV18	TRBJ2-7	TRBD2	TGTGCCAGCTCATTCGGGACTAGCGGGAGTATCTACGAGCAGTACTTC	CASSFGTSGSIYEQYF
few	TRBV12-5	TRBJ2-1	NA	TGTGCTAGTGCCCTGAGCTCCTACAATGAGCAGTTCTTC	CASALSSYNEQFF
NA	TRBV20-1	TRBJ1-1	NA	TGCAGTGCTAGTAGGGACTTTGCTGAAGCTTTCTTT	CSASRDFAEAFF
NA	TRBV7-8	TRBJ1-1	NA	TGTGCCAGCAGCTATTTACCCGGGACAAAAGCTTTCTTT	CASSYLPGTKAFF
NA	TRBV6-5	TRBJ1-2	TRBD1	TGTGCCAGCAGTTACACGCTTGGGACAGGGTATGGCTACACCTTC	CASSYTLGTGYGYTF
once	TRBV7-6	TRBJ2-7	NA	TGTGCCAGCAGCTTAGCGGCGGGAAATGTTTACGAGCAGTACTTC	CASSLAAGNVYEQYF
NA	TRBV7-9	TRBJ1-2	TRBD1	TGTGCCAGCAGCCTCCGGGACAGGGTCCTTGGCTACACCTTC	CASSLRDRVLGYTF